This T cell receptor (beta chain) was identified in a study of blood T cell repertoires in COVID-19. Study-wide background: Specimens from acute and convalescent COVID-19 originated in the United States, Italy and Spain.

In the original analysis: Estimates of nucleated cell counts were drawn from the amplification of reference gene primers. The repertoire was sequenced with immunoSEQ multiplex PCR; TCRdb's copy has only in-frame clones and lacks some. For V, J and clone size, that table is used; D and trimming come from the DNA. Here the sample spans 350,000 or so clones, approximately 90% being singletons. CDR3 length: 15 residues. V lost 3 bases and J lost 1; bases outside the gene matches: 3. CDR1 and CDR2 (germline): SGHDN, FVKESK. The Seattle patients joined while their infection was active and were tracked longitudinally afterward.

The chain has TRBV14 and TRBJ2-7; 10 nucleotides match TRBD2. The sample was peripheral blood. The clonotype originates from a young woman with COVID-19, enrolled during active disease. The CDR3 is CASSQPSGGSYEQYF. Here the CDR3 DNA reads TGTGCCAGCAGCCAGCCTAGCGGGGGATCCTACGAGCAGTACTTC.